A selection of T cell receptor beta chains follows, all from one sample in a study of blood T cell repertoires in COVID-19. Sequencing used immunoSEQ multiplex PCR; TCRdb keeps in-frame clones, though not all of them. The table records 200,000 to 300,000 clones, around 84% of them present only once. The sequenced sample was peripheral blood. These receptors were obtained from a man in his sixties with acute or convalescent COVID-19. CDR3s include the opening cysteine and the closing phenylalanine or tryptophan. A D gene is named only where the DNA matches it firmly. Size values are once, few and many counts, or a class for expanded clones, and some rows have none.

CDR3 DNA,CDR3 protein,J gene,D gene,V gene,clone size
TGTGCCAGCAGCTTGGGGAGGGAGCGCATTCAGTACTTC,CASSLGRERIQYF,TRBJ2-4,TRBD2,TRBV7-8,.
TGTGCCAGCAGCTTAACCGTCGGCGGGCACAATGAGCAGTTCTTC,CASSLTVGGHNEQFF,TRBJ2-1,.,TRBV7-3,.
TGCGCCAGCAGCTCGGGGACAGGCCTCTACGAGCAGTACTTC,CASSSGTGLYEQYF,TRBJ2-7,TRBD1,TRBV5-1,.
TGTGCCAGTAGTTCAACAGTCCCGGCCGCACATTATGGCTACACCTTC,CASSSTVPAAHYGYTF,TRBJ1-2,.,TRBV19,.
TGTGCCAGCAGCTCCCTTGGACTAGCAGGATCCGGGGAGCAGTTCTTC,CASSSLGLAGSGEQFF,TRBJ2-1,TRBD2,TRBV28,.
TGTGCCAGTAGTTCTAGGGACTTTTCCTACGAGCAGTACTTC,CASSSRDFSYEQYF,TRBJ2-7,.,TRBV19,.
TGCGCCAGCAGACCGGGACAGGGCGGCACAGATACGCAGTATTTT,CASRPGQGGTDTQYF,TRBJ2-3,TRBD1,TRBV10-1,.
TGTGCCAGTAATTCCGGGACACAAAATCAGCCCCAGCATTTT,CASNSGTQNQPQHF,TRBJ1-5,.,TRBV19,.
TGCGCCAGCAGCTTCACAGGGGGCCTCTCTGGAAACACCATATATTTT,CASSFTGGLSGNTIYF,TRBJ1-3,TRBD1,TRBV5-1,.
TGTGCCAGTAGTAAAGGACTAGCGGGCCAAGAGACCCAGTACTTC,CASSKGLAGQETQYF,TRBJ2-5,TRBD2,TRBV19,.
TGTGCCAGCAGCAGCCGCGGAGCGAACACTGAAGCTTTCTTT,CASSSRGANTEAFF,TRBJ1-1,.,TRBV5-5,.
TGTGCCACTCGACAGGACCCCTACGAGCAGTACTTC,CATRQDPYEQYF,TRBJ2-7,.,TRBV10-3,.
TGTGCCAGCAGTGAATACGCTGCAGGGCAGTTCAATGAGCAGTTCTTC,CASSEYAAGQFNEQFF,TRBJ2-1,.,TRBV6-1,.
TGTGCCACAAGGGGCCAGAACACCGGGGAGCTGTTTTTT,CATRGQNTGELFF,TRBJ2-2,.,TRBV11-1,.
TGTGCCTGGAGTCTCCACGCGGGTTCTAACTATGGCTACACCTTC,CAWSLHAGSNYGYTF,TRBJ1-2,.,TRBV30,.
TGTGCCATCTTGTTGCGTGGCTACACCTTC,CAILLRGYTF,TRBJ1-2,.,TRBV10-3,.
TGTGCCAGCAGTGACCTAGGGGCTGGGGCCAACGTCCTGACTTTC,CASSDLGAGANVLTF,TRBJ2-6,.,TRBV6-4,.
TGTGCCAGCAGCTTAGGGGGGACAGGGGGAAAGGTAGTTGGCTACACCTTC,CASSLGGTGGKVVGYTF,TRBJ1-2,TRBD1,TRBV7-2,few
TGTGCCAGCAGCTTCGGGACAGTTTCCTACGAGCAGTACTTC,CASSFGTVSYEQYF,TRBJ2-7,TRBD1,TRBV7-9,.
TGTGCCAGCAGTTCCTTGTCGACGGGGTCCCAAGAGACCCAGTACTTC,CASSSLSTGSQETQYF,TRBJ2-5,.,TRBV27,.
TGTGCCAGCTCGCTTAGACAGGGACTAGCCAAAAACATTCAGTACTTC,CASSLRQGLAKNIQYF,TRBJ2-4,.,TRBV18,.
TGTGCCAGCAGTTCAACTATCCCGCGGACAGATTTGGTGCAGTACTTC,CASSSTIPRTDLVQYF,TRBJ2-7,.,TRBV6-6,.
TGTGCCAGCTCACCAGGGAGGGGGAACACTGAAGCTTTCTTT,CASSPGRGNTEAFF,TRBJ1-1,.,TRBV18,.
TGTGCCAGCAGCCTAGAGCGGGAGAGGGAGCTGTTTTTT,CASSLERERELFF,TRBJ2-2,TRBD2,TRBV9,.
TGTGCCAGCAGTTCCACTAGCGGGGGCTACGAGCAGTACTTC,CASSSTSGGYEQYF,TRBJ2-7,TRBD2,TRBV6-5,.
TGTGCCAGTAGTATTTCGGGCACAGGCTCCTACGAGCAGTACTTC,CASSISGTGSYEQYF,TRBJ2-7,.,TRBV19,.
TGTGCCAGCAGCTCCCAGGGGGCCACTGAAGCTTTCTTT,CASSSQGATEAFF,TRBJ1-1,TRBD1,TRBV7-3,once
TGTGCCAGCAGCGTAGGGACTAGCGGGGCACCCAATGAGCAGTTCTTC,CASSVGTSGAPNEQFF,TRBJ2-1,TRBD2,TRBV9,.
TGTGCCAGCAGGGATCAGGGGAACAATCAGCCCCAGCATTTT,CASRDQGNNQPQHF,TRBJ1-5,.,TRBV6-6,.
TGTGCCAGTAGCGCCGTGGACAGGGTGGACTCCGGGGAGCTGTTTTTT,CASSAVDRVDSGELFF,TRBJ2-2,TRBD1,TRBV19,few
TGTGCCAGCAGCTCCTGGGGAGCGGGAGGGAGGGAGGAGCAGTTCTTC,CASSSWGAGGREEQFF,TRBJ2-1,TRBD2,TRBV7-8,.
TGTGCCAGCAGCGTAGGCCCAGGGTGGGGGCCTAACTATGGCTACACCTTC,CASSVGPGWGPNYGYTF,TRBJ1-2,.,TRBV9,.
TGTGCCAGCAGTTCCCTAGCGGGAGGGCCGTCATACTCCTACAATGAGCAGTTCTTC,CASSSLAGGPSYSYNEQFF,TRBJ2-1,TRBD2,TRBV28,few
TGTGCCAGCAGCTTAGGGACAGGGAAATACAATGAGCAGTTCTTC,CASSLGTGKYNEQFF,TRBJ2-1,TRBD1,TRBV7-8,.
TGTGCCAGTAGTATAGAGAGAAGAGGCTACACCTTC,CASSIERRGYTF,TRBJ1-2,.,TRBV19,.
TGTGCCATCAAACGGGAGGTGTACAATGAGCAGTTCTTC,CAIKREVYNEQFF,TRBJ2-1,TRBD2,TRBV10-3,few
TGTGCCAGTAGTGCAATGGGTAGCGGCACCGGGGAGCTGTTTTTT,CASSAMGSGTGELFF,TRBJ2-2,.,TRBV19,.
TGTGCCAGCGGTCGACAGGGTAATTCACCCCTCCACTTT,CASGRQGNSPLHF,TRBJ1-6,TRBD1,TRBV6-4,.
TGCGCCAGCAGCCCGGGTCAGGGATCTTCACCCCTCCACTTT,CASSPGQGSSPLHF,TRBJ1-6,.,TRBV4-3,.
TGTGCCAGTAGTATGTCCGGAAGGAGCTCTGGAAACACCATATATTTT,CASSMSGRSSGNTIYF,TRBJ1-3,.,TRBV19,.
TGTGCCATCAGTGAGAAGGACAGGGCTGAAGCTTTCTTT,CAISEKDRAEAFF,TRBJ1-1,TRBD1,TRBV10-3,few
TGTGCCAGCAGCTTAGGTCGGTGGACAGGGGTTGGCTACACCTTC,CASSLGRWTGVGYTF,TRBJ1-2,TRBD1,TRBV7-9,.
TGTGCCAGCAGTGAAGCGTCCTTTTCGCGGAGCGATAATTCACCCCTCCACTTT,CASSEASFSRSDNSPLHF,TRBJ1-6,.,TRBV2,.
TGCAGCGCTCAGACTTACTACACTGAAGCTTTCTTT,CSAQTYYTEAFF,TRBJ1-1,.,TRBV29-1,.
TGTGCCTGGACCCCGCCCCCAGCGGTTAGCGGGGAGCTGTTTTTT,CAWTPPPAVSGELFF,TRBJ2-2,.,TRBV30,.
TGTGCCAGCAGCGCCTCAGGGGGTGTGGGCGAGCAGTACTTC,CASSASGGVGEQYF,TRBJ2-7,TRBD1,TRBV7-9,.
TGTGCCAGTAGTATGTCCGGGGGGGATGCCTTCGGGCAGTACTTC,CASSMSGGDAFGQYF,TRBJ2-7,TRBD2,TRBV19,.
TGTGCCAGCAGTTTAAGCGCTGGGACAGGGGGCGCTTGGAACACTGAAGCTTTCTTT,CASSLSAGTGGAWNTEAFF,TRBJ1-1,TRBD1,TRBV27,.
TGTGCCAGTAGTATATCCGGGACAGGACTTGAAAAACTGTTTTTT,CASSISGTGLEKLFF,TRBJ1-4,TRBD1,TRBV19,.
TGTGCCAGCAGTTCAGGGGGAGGCAATCAGCCCCAGCATTTT,CASSSGGGNQPQHF,TRBJ1-5,TRBD1,TRBV6-5,.
TGTGCCAGCAGTGAGCCGTGGGACAGCCCCCGTGGCACCATATATTTT,CASSEPWDSPRGTIYF,TRBJ1-3,TRBD1,TRBV6-4,.
TGTGCCAGCAGCCAAACTTCAGATACGCAGTATTTT,CASSQTSDTQYF,TRBJ2-3,.,TRBV12-3/TRBV12-4,.
TGTGCCAGCAGCCAAGGGTCCTCCACAACCAATACGCAGTATTTT,CASSQGSSTTNTQYF,TRBJ2-3,.,TRBV3-1/TRBV3-2,.
TGTGCCAGCAGAGGACAGGGGGGAACGAACACTGAAGCTTTCTTT,CASRGQGGTNTEAFF,TRBJ1-1,TRBD1,TRBV6-5,few
TGTGCCAGCAGCTTCTGGGGGGGCTATGGCTACACCTTC,CASSFWGGYGYTF,TRBJ1-2,.,TRBV27,.
TGTGCCTGGAGCCCGACCCGCAGGGAAGTTTCACCCCTCCACTTT,CAWSPTRREVSPLHF,TRBJ1-6,.,TRBV30,.
TGCAGCGTTTACGAGACGAACACCGGGGAGCTGTTTTTT,CSVYETNTGELFF,TRBJ2-2,.,TRBV29-1,.